This T cell receptor (beta chain) was identified during a study of response to subunit inactivated influenza vaccine. This clonotype was seen ten or more times. The target antigen is unknown. General observations from the study: Seasonal influenza vaccination, on each occasion, was suggested by the authors to recruit few new T cells.

Germline CDR1 and CDR2: MNHNS and SASEGT. The V gene end was trimmed by 7 bases and the J gene end by 1 base; junction bases not matched to a gene: 13. The CDR3 length is 17 residues. In TCRdb, the RT-PCR reads were re-called with MiXCR into one record per CDR3 protein. Of 500,000 to 550,000 distinct CDR3 sequences detected, around 7.9% appear once; the ten largest clones hold around 12%. The genes are TRBV6-1 and TRBJ2-3, with 8 bases lining up with TRBD1. Sequenced material: PBMCs from blood, taken less than 30 months after vaccination. The sequence came from a man in his fifties or sixties who received an inactivated influenza vaccine. The CDR3 nucleotides read TGTGCCAGCAATGTCGGACAGGGACCCGTGGGCACAGATACGCAGTATTTT. Translating gives CASNVGQGPVGTDTQYF.